This paragraph reports one T cell receptor beta chain. Sequencing was performed with immunoSEQ multiplex PCR; in TCRdb, only in-frame clones are kept and a portion is missing. The top ten hold roughly 4.5% of the sample, which has about 200,000 clones, 75% to 90% seen once. Germline CDR1 and CDR2: KGHSH and LQKENI. Trimming took 0 bases from V and 3 from J, leaving 8 bases between them. The CDR3 runs 14 residues. This record belongs to a study of blood T cell repertoires in COVID-19. The chain employs TRBV18 and TRBJ2-5; D gene uncertain. Sequenced sample: PBMCs or T cells enriched from blood (not recorded which). This receptor was taken from a woman aged 25 to 39 who had been exposed to COVID-19. CDR3 bases: TGTGCCAGCTCACCACCCCACGGAGAAGAGACCCAGTACTTC. This gives the protein CASSPPHGEETQYF.